This T cell receptor beta chain comes out of a study of T cell clonality in common variable immunodeficiency. The study, taken as a whole, reports: In common variable immunodeficiency, TCR beta chains reportedly carried fewer deletions and N-nucleotide insertions.

The CDR3 loop spans 15 amino acids. Germline V gene sequence: CDR1 SNHLY, CDR2 FYNNEI. The ends were cut back, 6 bases at V and 2 bases at J, with 14 bases in the middle. Heparinized whole blood, 5 to 8 ml, came from each donor. This clone was seen ten or more times. Its antigen is currently unknown. The read terminates 3 residues ahead of where the CDR3 ends, so the germline J gene completes it. TCRdb's table, derived via immunoSEQ multiplex PCR, lists solely in-frame clones and lacks some. Singletons are absent from the sample, which has roughly 25,000 clones. The receptor comes from a human donor with common variable immunodeficiency. This sequence joins TRBV2 and TRBJ2-1, with D perhaps matching TRBD1 (6 bases). Specimen: peripheral blood mononuclear cells. Incomplete CDR3 DNA: TGTGCCAGCAGAGCAGACAGGACGACCTACAATGAG. Amino acid sequence: CASRADRTTYNE. The whole CDR3 protein reads CASRADRTTYNEQFF.